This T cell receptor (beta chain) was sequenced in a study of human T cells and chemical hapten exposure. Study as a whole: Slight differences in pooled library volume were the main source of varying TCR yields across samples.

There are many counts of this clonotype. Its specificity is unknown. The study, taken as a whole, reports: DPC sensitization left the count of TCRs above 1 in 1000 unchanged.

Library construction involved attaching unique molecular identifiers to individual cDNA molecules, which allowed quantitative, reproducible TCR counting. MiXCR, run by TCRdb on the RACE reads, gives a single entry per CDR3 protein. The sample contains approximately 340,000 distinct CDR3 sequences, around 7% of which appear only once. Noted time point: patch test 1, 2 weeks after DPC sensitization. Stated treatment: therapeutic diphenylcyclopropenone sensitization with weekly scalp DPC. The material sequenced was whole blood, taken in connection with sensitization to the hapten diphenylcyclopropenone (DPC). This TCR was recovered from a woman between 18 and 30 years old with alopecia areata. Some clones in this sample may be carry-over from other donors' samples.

Here the CDR3 reads CASSYRESSGNTIYF. CDR3 DNA sequence: TGTGCCAGCAGCTACAGGGAGAGCTCTGGAAACACCATATATTTT. V gene TRBV11-2 combines with J gene TRBJ1-3; the D gene is possibly TRBD1 (6 bases). The V gene lost 4 bases and the J gene lost 0 bases, with 10 bases spanning the gap. The CDR3 runs 15 residues. Germline-derived CDR1 and CDR2 are SGHAT and FQNNGV.